Here is one TCR beta chain with its context. The antigen remains unidentified. The data originate from a study of T cell responses to AZD1222 COVID-19 vaccine. Whole-study context: Some second doses came at about 4 weeks and others at about 12 weeks; these were pooled.

Study outcomes and limitations: Rises in breadth and depth of Spike-specific TCRs came after two AZD1222 doses. Repertoires in all cases were sampled only once the peak T cell response had passed. Reportedly, nearly half the spike-specific TCRs target unmutated variant regions.

Germline trimming cut 3 bases from V and 12 bases from J; bases unmatched to any gene: 9. This CDR3 spans 12 amino acids. The V gene's germline CDR1 is DFQATT and CDR2 SNEGSKA (reference sequence). Only in-frame clones appear in the TCRdb table, and some are missing; sequencing was by immunoSEQ multiplex PCR. The table includes 130,000 to 150,000 clones, 75% to 95% detected once. The TCR was taken from an adult in good health. The rearrangement links TRBV20-1 to TRBJ1-1; 8 positions agree with TRBD1. The source material was peripheral blood, sampled on day 0 of AZD1222 vaccination. In nucleotides, the CDR3 is TGCAGTGCTAGTCGGACAGGGAGGTGGACTTTCTTT. The encoded protein is CSASRTGRWTFF.